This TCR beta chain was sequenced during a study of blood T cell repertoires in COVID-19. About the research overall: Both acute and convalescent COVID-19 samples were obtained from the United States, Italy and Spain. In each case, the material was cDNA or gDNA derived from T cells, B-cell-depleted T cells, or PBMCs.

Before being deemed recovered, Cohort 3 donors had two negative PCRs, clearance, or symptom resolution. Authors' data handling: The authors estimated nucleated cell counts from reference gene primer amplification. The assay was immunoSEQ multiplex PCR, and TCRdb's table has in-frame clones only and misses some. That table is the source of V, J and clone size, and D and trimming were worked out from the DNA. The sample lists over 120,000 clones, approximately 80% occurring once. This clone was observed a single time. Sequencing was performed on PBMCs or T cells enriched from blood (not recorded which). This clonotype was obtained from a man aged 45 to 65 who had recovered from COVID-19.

For the CDR3, the DNA is TGTGCCAGCAGCCAAGCGGCGGGCCCCTACTATGGCTACACCTTC. Its translation is CASSQAAGPYYGYTF. The genes are TRBV3-1 (or the pseudogene TRBV3-2) and TRBJ1-2; D gene ambiguous. The germline V gene encodes CDR1 LGHDT and CDR2 YNNKEL (reference sequence). Trimming left V 1 base short and J 3 bases short, with 12 bases between. CDR3 length: 15 residues.